This T cell receptor (beta chain) came from a study of shared clonotypes between healthy human individuals. Profiling relied on immunoSEQ multiplex PCR, and the TCRdb table lists in-frame clones only, not all of them. The sample holds about 1 million clones; under 80% are singletons and the top ten take approximately 1.5%. This clone has a handful of counts. This sample includes further DNA sequences coding for the same CDR3. This receptor was identified in a man between 18 and 29 years old in good health. The sequenced material came from memory CD4+ T cells sorted from blood. Subset in this sample: CD45RA-negative fraction.

CDR3 loop: CASSVSGDLYNEQFF. In DNA form, the CDR3 reads TGTGCCAGCAGCGTCTCAGGGGACCTCTACAATGAGCAGTTCTTC. V is TRBV9 and J is TRBJ2-1; D is perhaps TRBD1 (6 bases). CDR1 and CDR2 from the germline V gene are SGDLS and YYNGEE. Between the trimmed V and J ends, which lost 2 bases and 3 bases, there was a span of 12 bases. The CDR3 has 15 residues.